A single sample gave rise to the 26 T cell receptor beta chains below, sequenced in a study of CD8+ T cells in alopecia areata. Documented treatment: oral pan-JAK inhibitor, 5-10 mg twice daily. Following RNA extraction, reverse transcription yielded cDNA that acted as the sequencing template. Assay: immunoSEQ multiplex PCR; the TCRdb copy retains only in-frame clones and omits some. This sample has about 210,000 clones, with just over 65% found just once. Material: CD4+ T cells sorted from blood, obtained at roughly week 45, from a patient treated with tofacitinib. Receptors were obtained from a human donor with alopecia areata.

The rearrangement joins TRBV29-1 to TRBJ1-1, with a tentative D call TRBD1 (6 bases). From germline, CDR1 is SQVTM and CDR2 ANQGSEA. Trimming left V 4 bases short and J 6 bases short, with 15 bases between. The length of the CDR3 is 13 residues. The CDR3 region is CSVVRTEIPEAFF. In nucleotides, the CDR3 is TGCAGCGTTGTTCGGACAGAAATCCCTGAAGCTTTCTTT.

This clone came up many times. This chain joins TRBV19 and TRBJ2-1; D ambiguous. CDR3 length equals 15 residues. The germline V and J ends were trimmed by 3 bases and 4 bases, with 13 bases remaining between them. Germline loops: CDR1 LNHDA, CDR2 SQIVND (reference sequence). The CDR3 nucleotides are TGTGCCAGTAGTATTGGGGTGACTTCTTACAATGAGCAGTTCTTC. Translation gives CASSIGVTSYNEQFF.

The chain recombines TRBV5-1 with TRBJ2-1; 14 bases match TRBD2. The CDR3 contains 15 residues. Losses at the gene ends were 5 bases for V and 7 bases for J; bases not matched to a gene: 5. The V gene's germline CDR1 is SGHRS and CDR2 YFSETQ. This chain's CDR3 is CASRPGTSGGNEQFF. The CDR3, as DNA: TGCGCCAGCAGGCCCGGGACTAGCGGGGGAAATGAGCAGTTCTTC.

This chain joins TRBV29-1 and TRBJ1-1; D ambiguous. This CDR3 spans 11 amino acids. The germline V gene encodes CDR1 SQVTM and CDR2 ANQGSEA. V was clipped by 1 base and J by 7 bases, with 7 bases between them. The CDR3 nucleotides read TGCAGCGTTGAAGGGGCGAATGAAGCTTTCTTT. This sequence encodes CSVEGANEAFF. Looking up the rest from reference TRBV29-1 and TRBJ1-1 gives the full variable domain: SAVISQKPSRDICQRGTSLTIQCQVDSQVTMMFWYRQQPGQSLTLIATANQGSEATYESGFVIDKFPISRPNLTFSTLTVSNMSPEDSSIYLCSVEGANEAFFGQGTRLTVV.

This clone was seen at least ten times. The sample holds other DNA sequences that translate to the same CDR3. The chain combines TRBV19 with TRBJ1-5, with TRBD1 identical over 8 bases. The V gene's germline CDR1 is LNHDA and CDR2 SQIVND (reference sequence). The CDR3 is 14 residues long. After removal of 9 bases from V and 0 bases from J, the junction contained 4 bases not matched to a gene. CDR3 residues: CASRQGHSNQPQHF. In DNA form, the CDR3 reads TGTGCCAGCAGACAGGGGCATAGCAATCAGCCCCAGCATTTT. Complete variable domain (other parts from reference TRBV19 and TRBJ1-5): DGGITQSPKYLFRKEGQNVTLSCEQNLNHDAMYWYRQDPGQGLRLIYYSQIVNDFQKGDIAEGYSVSREKKESFPLTVTSAQKNPTAFYLCASRQGHSNQPQHFGDGTRLSIL.

In regard to this clone: At one of its ends the junction is not consistent with the germline gene, which may arise from a read error. The V gene is TRBV14, the J gene TRBJ1-2; D gene unclear. Germline loops: CDR1 SGHDN, CDR2 FVKESK. The CDR3 has 11 amino acids. The CDR3 is CASSQSHSLDF. The DNA of the CDR3 is TGTGCCAGCAGCCAATCGCACTCCCTGGACTTC.

A few counts support this clone. The chain links TRBV29-1 to TRBJ1-2, with D possibly matching TRBD1 (6 bases). Per germline, CDR1 SQVTM and CDR2 ANQGSEA. Between the trimmed V and J ends, which lost 7 bases and 7 bases, there was a span of 16 bases. The CDR3 runs to 12 residues. CDR3 coding DNA: TGCAGCGCCACGGAGGGGGGAAGTGGCTACACCTTC. Encoded protein: CSATEGGSGYTF.

The V and J genes are TRBV5-1 and TRBJ2-3, with 8 bases that match TRBD2. The germline CDR1 and CDR2 sequences are SGHRS and YFSETQ. There are 17 residues in the CDR3. The V segment lost 4 bases and the J segment 1 base; nucleotides outside the gene matches: 11. CDR3 sequence reads: CASSPTAGGRRTDTQYF. The DNA of the CDR3 is TGCGCCAGCAGCCCGACTGCGGGGGGACGACGCACAGATACGCAGTATTTT.

The rearrangement links TRBV6-5 to TRBJ1-1, with a possible D match to TRBD1 (5 bases). Germline CDR1 and CDR2: MNHEY and SVGAGI. The CDR3 totals 15 residues. Trimming cost V 4 bases and J 1 base, with 13 bases left between them. DNA for the CDR3: TGTGCCAGCAGTTTTACAGGACTTCAGAACACTGAAGCTTTCTTT. Amino acids: CASSFTGLQNTEAFF.

V is TRBV7-2 and J is TRBJ2-3; 8 bases agree with TRBD2. V lost 5 bases to trimming and J lost 4 bases; unmatched junction nucleotides: 5. Germline values: CDR1 SGHTA, CDR2 FQGNSA. The CDR3 contains 14 residues. The CDR3 sequence is CASSRVGRADTQYF. The CDR3 DNA sequence: TGTGCCAGCAGCCGAGTCGGGAGGGCAGATACGCAGTATTTT.

The chain recombines TRBV7-6 with TRBJ1-6; 7 nucleotides agree with TRBD1. Trimming cost V 4 bases and J 5 bases; bases outside gene matches: 8. The CDR3 has 16 amino acids. CDR1 is SGHVS, CDR2 FNYEAQ, per germline. This chain's CDR3 is CASSSGQTADNSPLHF. The CDR3 coding sequence is TGTGCCAGCAGCTCGGGACAGACAGCCGATAATTCACCCCTCCACTTT.

The chain is built from TRBV1 and TRBJ2-3; the table names TRBD2, a call not compared with the DNA. TRBV1 is a recognized pseudogene. The CDR3 spans 17 residues. Here the CDR3 DNA reads TGCACCAGCAGCCAAACGACTAGCGGGGACCGCACAGATACGCAGTATTTT. Protein product: CTSSQTTSGDRTDTQYF.

The V and J genes are TRBV6-6 and TRBJ1-6; D not resolved. CDR1 MNHNY and CDR2 SVGAGI come from the germline V gene (reference sequence). Trimming pared 4 bases from V and 6 bases from J, leaving 7 bases between. The CDR3 consists of 13 residues. In DNA, the CDR3 is TGTGCCAGCAGTTCGGAGGGTAATTCACCCCTCCACTTT. This codes for CASSSEGNSPLHF.

The rearrangement links TRBV18 to TRBJ1-5; tentatively, D is TRBD1 (5 bases). The CDR3 consists of 14 residues. V was cut by 3 bases and J by 4 bases, with 10 bases left in between. Germline CDR1 reads KGHSH; CDR2 reads LQKENI. CDR3 in amino acids: CASSPGQSNQPQHF. CDR3 DNA: TGTGCCAGCTCACCGGGGCAGTCGAATCAGCCCCAGCATTTT.

The chain uses TRBV30 and TRBJ2-1, with 7 bases fitting TRBD2. Trimming at V came to 2 bases and at J to 0 bases, leaving 4 bases not matched to a gene. In germline, CDR1 is GTSNPN, CDR2 SVGIG (reference sequence). There are 15 residues in the CDR3. The CDR3 sequence is CAWSYGGTSYNEQFF. In DNA, the CDR3 is TGTGCCTGGAGTTACGGGGGGACCTCCTACAATGAGCAGTTCTTC.

Points on this clone: The sample holds other DNA sequences that translate to the same CDR3. The chain couples TRBV30 to TRBJ1-2; a weak D match, TRBD1 (6 bases). CDR3 length: 13 amino acids. Germline V gives CDR1 GTSNPN, CDR2 SVGIG (reference sequence). V was trimmed by 0 bases and J by 4 bases, leaving 9 bases between them. The CDR3 spells CAWSVGGTYGYTF. CDR3 nucleotides: TGTGCCTGGAGTGTAGGGGGAACCTATGGCTACACCTTC.

The chain employs TRBV2 and TRBJ2-3; the match to TRBD1 covers 8 bases. The germline V gene has CDR1 SNHLY and CDR2 FYNNEI. The ends lost 6 bases at V and 1 base at J; junction bases unmatched: 6. The CDR3 extends over 15 amino acids. CDR3 residues: CASRGGTGRTDTQYF. The CDR3 DNA follows: TGTGCCAGCAGGGGCGGGACAGGACGCACAGATACGCAGTATTTT.

The genes are TRBV29-1 and TRBJ2-1, with a possible D match to TRBD1 (6 bases). V lost 6 bases and J lost 8, with 11 bases in between. The CDR3 spans 11 residues. Germline assignment: CDR1 SQVTM and CDR2 ANQGSEA. CDR3 protein: CSVDRRYEQFF. Written as DNA, the CDR3 is TGCAGCGTCGACAGGCGATATGAGCAGTTCTTC.

In DNA, the CDR3 is TGTGCCAGCAGTGGCCAGGGAAGGACTGAAGCTTTCTTT. Translated: CASSGQGRTEAFF. The rearrangement uses TRBV2 and TRBJ1-1, with D tentatively TRBD1 (5 bases). This CDR3 spans 13 amino acids. Trimming took off 4 bases at V and 5 bases at J, with 11 bases between the two ends. Germline V lookup: CDR1 SNHLY, CDR2 FYNNEI. Full variable domain (remainder filled in from reference TRBV2 and TRBJ1-1): EPEVTQTPSHQVTQMGQEVILRCVPISNHLYFYWYRQILGQKVEFLVSFYNNEISEKSEIFDDQFSVERPDGSNFTLKIRSTKLEDSAMYFCASSGQGRTEAFFGQGTRLTVV.

The chain combines TRBV4-1 with TRBJ2-2; D is unclear. CDR3 length: 13 residues. With 5 bases removed from V and 7 bases from J, the gap between germline ends came to 11 bases. Germline assignment: CDR1 MGHRA and CDR2 YSYEKL. The CDR3 sequence is CASSTPSVGELFF. The CDR3, as DNA: TGCGCCAGCAGCACACCCTCAGTCGGGGAGCTGTTTTTT.

This chain connects TRBV4-1 to TRBJ2-1; 9 positions match TRBD2. Germline values: CDR1 MGHRA, CDR2 YSYEKL. Trimming cost V 1 base and J 5 bases; bases outside gene matches: 0. The CDR3 is 14 residues long. CDR3 protein: CASSQGLADNEQFF. In DNA, the CDR3 is TGCGCCAGCAGCCAAGGACTAGCGGACAATGAGCAGTTCTTC.

The V and J genes are TRBV2 and TRBJ2-2; D not resolved. This CDR3 spans 14 amino acids. Per germline, CDR1 SNHLY and CDR2 FYNNEI. Trimming took 3 bases from V and 1 from J, leaving 6 bases between them. CDR3 in amino acids: CASSDYRNTGELFF. CDR3 coding DNA: TGTGCCAGCAGTGATTATCGGAACACCGGGGAGCTGTTTTTT.

The chain joins TRBV9 to TRBJ1-5, with TRBD1 as a possible D gene (5 bases). The CDR3 runs to 14 residues. Germline CDR1 and CDR2: SGDLS and YYNGEE. Trimming removed 3 bases from V and 4 bases from J, with 11 bases in between. CDR3 nucleotide sequence: TGTGCCAGCAGCGCGGGACTGCTAAATCAGCCCCAGCATTTT. Protein: CASSAGLLNQPQHF.

V gene TRBV5-1 combines with J gene TRBJ2-1; TRBD1 or TRBD2 may be the D gene (5 bases each). CDR1 and CDR2 from the germline V gene are SGHRS and YFSETQ. This CDR3 comprises 13 residues. Trimming pared 4 bases from V and 7 bases from J, leaving 12 bases between. In DNA form, the CDR3 reads TGCGCCAGCAGCCGGGACCACGCGAATGAGCAGTTCTTC. This encodes CASSRDHANEQFF.

This rearrangement joins TRBV7-2 to TRBJ2-5; tentative D call: TRBD1 (5 bases). V was pared by 3 bases and J by 5 bases, with 16 bases between. This CDR3 has 15 residues. Germline CDR1 and CDR2: SGHTA and FQGNSA. CDR3 sequence: CASSFEPQGTETQYF. The CDR3 DNA reads as TGTGCCAGCAGCTTTGAACCGCAGGGAACCGAGACCCAGTACTTC. The variable domain in full, with the rest retrieved from reference TRBV7-2 and TRBJ2-5, is GAGVSQSPSNKVTEKGKDVELRCDPISGHTALYWYRQSLGQGLEFLIYFQGNSAPDKSGLPSDRFSAERTGGSVSTLTIQRTQQEDSAVYLCASSFEPQGTETQYFGPGTRLLVL.

This clone was counted a few times. V gene TRBV19 combines with J gene TRBJ2-4, with D maybe TRBD1 (6 bases). V dropped 5 bases and J dropped 5 bases, with 16 bases sitting between them. There are 15 residues in the CDR3. Germline V gene lookup returns CDR1 LNHDA and CDR2 SQIVND (reference sequence). The CDR3 DNA is TGTGCCAGTAGTTCCCAGACAGGCGGTCAAAACATTCAGTACTTC. It codes for CASSSQTGGQNIQYF. Complete variable domain (other parts from reference TRBV19 and TRBJ2-4): DGGITQSPKYLFRKEGQNVTLSCEQNLNHDAMYWYRQDPGQGLRLIYYSQIVNDFQKGDIAEGYSVSREKKESFPLTVTSAQKNPTAFYLCASSSQTGGQNIQYFGAGTRLSVL.